This is a list of T cell receptor beta chains from one sample in a study of radiation and T cells in renal cell carcinoma. This table comes from immunoSEQ multiplex PCR, and its TCRdb copy is limited to in-frame clones, with some not included. This table holds about 95,000 clones, 65% to 90% found once. Sequenced material: blood, taken from a patient whose treatment included radiotherapy and nephrectomy. All receptors come from a man aged 45-60 years with renal cell carcinoma. CDR3s include the opening cysteine and the closing phenylalanine or tryptophan. Fields, in order: V gene, clone size, D gene, J gene, CDR3 DNA, CDR3 protein. D genes are given only for firm matches. Not all rows give a size; the values are once, few, many and, for expanded clones, a class.

V: TRBV4-2; size: .; D: TRBD2; J: TRBJ2-5; DNA: TGTGCCAGCAGCCAAACACGGGGGGGCGGCCAGACCCAGTACTTC; CDR3: CASSQTRGGGQTQYF
V: TRBV5-1; size: .; D: .; J: TRBJ2-1; DNA: TGCGCCAGCAGCTTGGGGCTAGCTACCTACAATGAGCAGTTCTTC; CDR3: CASSLGLATYNEQFF
V: TRBV5-4; size: .; D: TRBD1; J: TRBJ1-2; DNA: TGTGCCAGCAGCGCCCAGACAGGGCCCCATGGCTACACCTTC; CDR3: CASSAQTGPHGYTF
V: TRBV13; size: .; D: .; J: TRBJ2-7; DNA: TGTGCCAGCAGCTTAGGCCTACGAGACAGACTTATTTTC; CDR3: CASSLGLRDRLIF
V: TRBV4-2; size: few; D: .; J: TRBJ1-4; DNA: TGTGCCAGCAGCCAGCCCTTGGATGAAAAACTGTTTTTT; CDR3: CASSQPLDEKLFF
V: TRBV6-5; size: .; D: .; J: TRBJ1-5; DNA: TGTGCCAGCTCGGGGAATGGTCAGCCCCAGCATTTT; CDR3: CASSGNGQPQHF
V: TRBV27; size: .; D: TRBD2; J: TRBJ2-7; DNA: TGTGCCAGCAGTTCGGGACTAGCGGGAGGGCCGTTTTTCCACGAGCAGTACTTC; CDR3: CASSSGLAGGPFFHEQYF
V: TRBV19; size: .; D: .; J: TRBJ1-5; DNA: TGTGCCAGTAGTTTCCAGGAGGGGCATCAGCCCCAGCATTTT; CDR3: CASSFQEGHQPQHF
V: TRBV5-1; size: .; D: .; J: TRBJ2-5; DNA: TGCGCCAGCAGCTTGGCAGGCAATTTTCAAGAGACCCAGTACTTC; CDR3: CASSLAGNFQETQYF
V: TRBV5-1; size: .; D: TRBD1; J: TRBJ1-2; DNA: TGCGCCAGCAGCGCCGGGACAGGGGGCGTTGGCTACACCTTC; CDR3: CASSAGTGGVGYTF
V: TRBV4-2; size: .; D: .; J: TRBJ1-1; DNA: TGTGCCAGCAGCCAAGATCGGCAGGGTAACACTGAAGCTTTCTTT; CDR3: CASSQDRQGNTEAFF
V: TRBV19; size: once; D: .; J: TRBJ2-7; DNA: TGTGCCAGTAGTATGGCCAGGGCAAGCTCCTACGAGCAGTACTTC; CDR3: CASSMARASSYEQYF
V: TRBV6-1; size: few; D: .; J: TRBJ1-3; DNA: TGTGCCAGCCGCTTTTCCTCTGGAAACACCATATATTTT; CDR3: CASRFSSGNTIYF
V: TRBV5-4; size: .; D: .; J: TRBJ1-2; DNA: TGTGCCAGCAGCTGGGCGGGGGGCGCGGGGTCCTATGGCTACACCTTC; CDR3: CASSWAGGAGSYGYTF
V: TRBV7-9; size: .; D: .; J: TRBJ1-1; DNA: TGTGCCAGCGTTCTGTACACTGAAGCTTTCTTT; CDR3: CASVLYTEAFF
V: TRBV7-9; size: .; D: .; J: TRBJ2-5; DNA: TGTGCCAGCAGCTTAGGTGGGGGTGGCGAGACCCAGTACTTC; CDR3: CASSLGGGGETQYF
V: TRBV9; size: .; D: TRBD1; J: TRBJ1-2; DNA: TGTGCCAGCAGCGTAGGAGGTGGGACAGCTATAAACTATGGCTACACCTTC; CDR3: CASSVGGGTAINYGYTF
V: TRBV20-1; size: .; D: .; J: TRBJ2-5; DNA: TGCAGTGCTGGAGGGCAAGAGACCCAGTACTTC; CDR3: CSAGGQETQYF
V: TRBV11-1; size: .; D: .; J: TRBJ2-7; DNA: TGTGCCAGCAGCTTAGGATCCAGACAGTATTCCTACGAGCAGTACTTC; CDR3: CASSLGSRQYSYEQYF
V: TRBV15; size: .; D: .; J: TRBJ2-1; DNA: TGTGCCACCAGCGCCCGGACCCGACAATACAATGAGCAGTTCTTC; CDR3: CATSARTRQYNEQFF
V: TRBV7-9; size: .; D: .; J: TRBJ1-1; DNA: TGTGCCAGCAGCCCCGGATTGGGGAAGAACACTGAAGCTTTCTTT; CDR3: CASSPGLGKNTEAFF
V: TRBV30; size: .; D: .; J: TRBJ1-6; DNA: TGTGCCTGGATGGCAGACCATAATTCACCCCTCCACTTT; CDR3: CAWMADHNSPLHF
V: TRBV28; size: .; D: .; J: TRBJ1-5; DNA: TGTGCCAGCAGTTCCGAATACAGGGTACATCGTAGTCAGCCCCAGCATTTT; CDR3: CASSSEYRVHRSQPQHF
V: TRBV5-6; size: .; D: TRBD1; J: TRBJ1-5; DNA: TGTGCCAGCAGCCGACGGATTATAGACGGGACAGTCAAGAATCAGCCCCAGCATTTT; CDR3: CASSRRIIDGTVKNQPQHF
V: TRBV2; size: .; D: .; J: TRBJ2-7; DNA: TGTGCCAGCAGTGTCGACTGGGGGGTCAACGAGCAGTACTTC; CDR3: CASSVDWGVNEQYF
V: TRBV11-3; size: .; D: TRBD2; J: TRBJ2-3; DNA: TGTGCCAGCAGCTTAGGGGCGGGAGGGCCCGATACGCAGTATTTT; CDR3: CASSLGAGGPDTQYF
V: TRBV2; size: .; D: .; J: TRBJ2-2; DNA: TGTGCCAGCAGTTCCATTGGGGGGTTAGGCACCGGGGAGCTGTTTTTT; CDR3: CASSSIGGLGTGELFF
V: TRBV19; size: .; D: .; J: TRBJ1-5; DNA: TGTGCCAGTACCCCCTTGGCGACGCAGTTACATCAGCCCCAGCATTTT; CDR3: CASTPLATQLHQPQHF
V: TRBV5-6; size: .; D: .; J: TRBJ2-3; DNA: TGTGCCAGCAGCTGGACTTCGACAGATACGCAGTATTTT; CDR3: CASSWTSTDTQYF
V: TRBV4-1; size: .; D: TRBD2; J: TRBJ2-5; DNA: TGCGCCAGCAGCCAGGTGATAGCGGGGATTCGCCAAGAGACCCAGTACTTC; CDR3: CASSQVIAGIRQETQYF
V: TRBV2; size: .; D: TRBD1; J: TRBJ2-1; DNA: TGTGCCAGCAGTTCTCGACAGGGTGGCGATGAGCAGTTCTTC; CDR3: CASSSRQGGDEQFF
V: TRBV7-9; size: .; D: TRBD1; J: TRBJ2-7; DNA: TGTGCCAGCAGCTTATGGGACAGGGGTGACGAGCAGTACTTC; CDR3: CASSLWDRGDEQYF